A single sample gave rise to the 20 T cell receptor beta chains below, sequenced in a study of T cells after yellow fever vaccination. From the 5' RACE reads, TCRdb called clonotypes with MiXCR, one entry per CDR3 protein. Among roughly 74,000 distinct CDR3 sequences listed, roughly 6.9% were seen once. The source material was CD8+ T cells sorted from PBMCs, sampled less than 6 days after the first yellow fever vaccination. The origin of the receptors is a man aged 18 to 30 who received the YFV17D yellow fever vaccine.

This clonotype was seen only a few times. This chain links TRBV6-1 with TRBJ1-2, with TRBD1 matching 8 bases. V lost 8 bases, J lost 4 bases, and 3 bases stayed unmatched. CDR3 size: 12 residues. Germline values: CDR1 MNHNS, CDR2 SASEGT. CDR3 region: CASGQGGYGYTF. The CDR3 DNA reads TGTGCCAGCGGACAGGGCGGCTATGGCTACACCTTC.

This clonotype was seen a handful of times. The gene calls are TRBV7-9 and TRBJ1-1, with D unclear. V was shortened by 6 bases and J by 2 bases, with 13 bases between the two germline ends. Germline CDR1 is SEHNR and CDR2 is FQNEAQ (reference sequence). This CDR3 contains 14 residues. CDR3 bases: TGTGCCAGCAGTTCCCGGCCTGAAAACACTGAAGCTTTCTTT. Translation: CASSSRPENTEAFF.

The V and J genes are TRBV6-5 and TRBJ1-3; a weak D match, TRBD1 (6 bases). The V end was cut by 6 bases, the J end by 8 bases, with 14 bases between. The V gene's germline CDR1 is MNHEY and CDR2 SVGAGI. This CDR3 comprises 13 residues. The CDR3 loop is CASRVTGRDTIYF. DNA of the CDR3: TGTGCCAGCAGGGTAACAGGGCGTGACACCATATATTTT.

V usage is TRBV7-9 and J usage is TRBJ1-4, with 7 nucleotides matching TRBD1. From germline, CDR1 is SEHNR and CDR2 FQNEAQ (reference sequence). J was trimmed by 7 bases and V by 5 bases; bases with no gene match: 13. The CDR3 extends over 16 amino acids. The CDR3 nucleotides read TGTGCCAGCAGCCCCTTAGGGGGCGCGTCTGCTGAAAAACTGTTTTTT. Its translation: CASSPLGGASAEKLFF.

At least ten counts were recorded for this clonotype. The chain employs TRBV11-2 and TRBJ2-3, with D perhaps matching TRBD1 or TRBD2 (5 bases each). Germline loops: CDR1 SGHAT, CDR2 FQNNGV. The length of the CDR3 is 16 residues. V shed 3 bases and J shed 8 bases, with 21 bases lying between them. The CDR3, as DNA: TGTGCCAGCAGCTTCCTGGGCCCTTCTCAGGGAGCTACGCAGTATTTT. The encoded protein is CASSFLGPSQGATQYF.

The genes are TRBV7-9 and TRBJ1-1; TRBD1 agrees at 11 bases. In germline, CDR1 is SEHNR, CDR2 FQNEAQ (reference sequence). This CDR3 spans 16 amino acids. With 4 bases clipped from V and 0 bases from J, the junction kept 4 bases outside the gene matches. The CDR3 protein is CASSSDRGRVNTEAFF. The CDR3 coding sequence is TGTGCCAGCAGCTCGGACAGGGGGCGGGTGAACACTGAAGCTTTCTTT.

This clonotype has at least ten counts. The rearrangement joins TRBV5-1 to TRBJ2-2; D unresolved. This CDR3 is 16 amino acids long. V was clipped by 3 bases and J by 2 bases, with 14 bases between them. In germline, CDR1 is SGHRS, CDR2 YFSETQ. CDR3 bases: TGCGCCAGCAGCTGGGTCTTGGGATACAACACCGGGGAGCTGTTTTTT. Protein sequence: CASSWVLGYNTGELFF.

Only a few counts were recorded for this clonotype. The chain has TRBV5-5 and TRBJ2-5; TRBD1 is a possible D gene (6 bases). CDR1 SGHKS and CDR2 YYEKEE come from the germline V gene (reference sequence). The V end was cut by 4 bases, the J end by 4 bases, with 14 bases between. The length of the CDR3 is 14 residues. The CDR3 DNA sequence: TGTGCCAGCAGCCTTGCCCAGGGGATAGAGACCCAGTACTTC. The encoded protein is CASSLAQGIETQYF.

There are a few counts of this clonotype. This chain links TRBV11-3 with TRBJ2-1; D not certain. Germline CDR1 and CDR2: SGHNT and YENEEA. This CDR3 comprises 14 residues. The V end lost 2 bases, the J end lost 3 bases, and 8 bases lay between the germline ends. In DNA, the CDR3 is TGTGCCAGCAGCTTAAACCCTCTCTACAATGAGCAGTTCTTC. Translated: CASSLNPLYNEQFF.

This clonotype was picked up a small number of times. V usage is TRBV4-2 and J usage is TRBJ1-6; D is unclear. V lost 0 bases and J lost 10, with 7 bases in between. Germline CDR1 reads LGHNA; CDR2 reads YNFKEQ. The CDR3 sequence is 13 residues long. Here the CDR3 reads CASSQEVDSPLHF. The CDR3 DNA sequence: TGTGCCAGCAGCCAAGAGGTAGACTCACCCCTCCACTTT.

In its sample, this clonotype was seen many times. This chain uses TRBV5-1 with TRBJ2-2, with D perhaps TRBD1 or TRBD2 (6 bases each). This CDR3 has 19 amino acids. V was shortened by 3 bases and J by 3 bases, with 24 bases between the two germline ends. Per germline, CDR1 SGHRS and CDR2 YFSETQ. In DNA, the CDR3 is TGCGCCAGCAGCTCCTCCCTTACCGGGGGCCCGGGGGACACCGGGGAGCTGTTTTTT. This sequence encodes CASSSSLTGGPGDTGELFF.

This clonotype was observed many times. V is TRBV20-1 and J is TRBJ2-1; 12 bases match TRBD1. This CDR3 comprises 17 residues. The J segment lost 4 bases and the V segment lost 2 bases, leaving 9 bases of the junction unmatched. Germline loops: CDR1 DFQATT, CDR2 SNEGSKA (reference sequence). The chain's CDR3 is CSARTGTGGRIYNEQFF. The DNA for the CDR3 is TGCAGTGCTAGAACCGGGACAGGGGGCCGGATTTACAATGAGCAGTTCTTC.

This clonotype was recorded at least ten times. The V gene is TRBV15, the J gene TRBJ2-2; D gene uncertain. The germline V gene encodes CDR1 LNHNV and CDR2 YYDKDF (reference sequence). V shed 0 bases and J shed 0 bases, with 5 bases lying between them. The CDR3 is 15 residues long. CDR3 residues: CATSREISNTGELFF. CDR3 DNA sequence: TGTGCCACCAGCAGAGAAATTTCGAACACCGGGGAGCTGTTTTTT. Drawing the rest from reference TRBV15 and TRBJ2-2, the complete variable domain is DAMVIQNPRYQVTQFGKPVTLSCSQTLNHNVMYWYQQKSSQAPKLLFHYYDKDFNNEADTPDNFQSRRPNTSFCFLDIRSPGLGDTAMYLCATSREISNTGELFFGEGSRLTVL.

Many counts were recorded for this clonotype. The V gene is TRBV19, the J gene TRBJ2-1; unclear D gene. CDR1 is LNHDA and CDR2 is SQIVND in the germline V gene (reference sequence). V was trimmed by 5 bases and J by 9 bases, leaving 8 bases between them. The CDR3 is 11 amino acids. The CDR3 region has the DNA TGTGCCAGTAGTCCTTCAATTGAGCAGTTCTTC. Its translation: CASSPSIEQFF.

CDR3 nucleotide sequence: TGCGCCAGCAGCCAAGCGCCCGTGGGCGCTAGCAATCAGCCCCAGCATTTT. Translation: CASSQAPVGASNQPQHF. The gene calls are TRBV4-1 and TRBJ1-5; D not resolved. Germline V gives CDR1 MGHRA, CDR2 YSYEKL. V lost 1 base and J lost 0, with 13 bases in between. This CDR3 is 17 amino acids long.

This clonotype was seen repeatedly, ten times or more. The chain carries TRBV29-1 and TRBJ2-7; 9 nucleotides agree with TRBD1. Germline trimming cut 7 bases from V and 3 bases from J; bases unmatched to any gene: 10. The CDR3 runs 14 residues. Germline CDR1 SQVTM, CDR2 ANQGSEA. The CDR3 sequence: CSAQGAEEIYEQYF. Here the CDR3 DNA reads TGCAGCGCACAGGGGGCGGAAGAGATCTACGAGCAGTACTTC.

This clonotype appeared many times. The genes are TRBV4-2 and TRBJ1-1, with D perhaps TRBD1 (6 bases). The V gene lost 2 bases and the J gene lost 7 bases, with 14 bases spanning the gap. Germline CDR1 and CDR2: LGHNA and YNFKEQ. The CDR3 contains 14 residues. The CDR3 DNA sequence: TGTGCCAGCAGCCAACCCTACGGACAGTTTGAAGCTTTCTTT. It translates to CASSQPYGQFEAFF.

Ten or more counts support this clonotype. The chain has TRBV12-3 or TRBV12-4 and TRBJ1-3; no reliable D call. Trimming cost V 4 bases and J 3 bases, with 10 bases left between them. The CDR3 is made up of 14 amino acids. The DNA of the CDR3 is TGTGCCAGCAGTTCCCCCCTACGTGGAAACACCATATATTTT. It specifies CASSSPLRGNTIYF.

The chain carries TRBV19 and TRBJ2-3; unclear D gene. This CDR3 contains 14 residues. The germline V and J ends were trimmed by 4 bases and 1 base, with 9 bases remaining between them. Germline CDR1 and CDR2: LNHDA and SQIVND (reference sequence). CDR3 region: CASSRSDGTDTQYF. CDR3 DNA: TGTGCCAGTAGTAGATCGGACGGCACAGATACGCAGTATTTT.

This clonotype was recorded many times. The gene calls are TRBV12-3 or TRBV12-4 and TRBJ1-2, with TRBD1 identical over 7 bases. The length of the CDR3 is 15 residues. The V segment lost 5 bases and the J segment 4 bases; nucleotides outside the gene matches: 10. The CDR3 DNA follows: TGTGCCAGCAGTCCTTGCGACAGGGCTACCTATGGCTACACCTTC. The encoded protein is CASSPCDRATYGYTF.